Listed below are T cell receptor beta chains from one sample, sequenced in a study of T cells after yellow fever vaccination. TCRdb re-derived calls from the 5' RACE reads in MiXCR, one entry per CDR3 protein. The table records approximately 58,000 distinct CDR3 sequences, around 6.2% of them present only once. The sample here was PBMCs, either bulk or a sorted T-cell subset (CD4+, CD8+, memory, or dextramer-sorted; not recorded which), taken on the day of the yellow fever booster vaccination. These receptors were taken from a man younger than 35 who received the YFV17D yellow fever vaccine. The CDR3 runs from the conserved cysteine through the conserved F or W. The D gene is left open where the match is weak. Only some rows state a clone size, as once, few, many or a class for expanded clones.

cdr3_length	v_call	clone_size	j_call	d_call	cdr3_nt	cdr3_aa
15	TRBV5-1	many	TRBJ2-1	TRBD2	TGCGCCAGCAGCGCACCCGGGACTAGCGTCAATGAGCAGTTCTTC	CASSAPGTSVNEQFF
13	TRBV20-1	many	TRBJ1-1	TRBD1	TGCAGTGCTAGACAGGGGGCAAAGACTGAAGCTTTCTTT	CSARQGAKTEAFF
14	TRBV27	many	TRBJ2-5	.	TGTGCCAGCAGTTTGGTCCCACTTCAAGAGACCCAGTACTTC	CASSLVPLQETQYF
15	TRBV5-1	many	TRBJ1-2	.	TGCGCCAGCAGCACGGAGCAGGGGTCTGACTATGGCTACACCTTC	CASSTEQGSDYGYTF
18	TRBV4-3	many	TRBJ1-3	TRBD1	TGCGCCAGCAGCCACTTGTGGGGACAGGGGAACTCTGGAAACACCATATATTTT	CASSHLWGQGNSGNTIYF
13	TRBV6-5	many	TRBJ1-1	.	TGTGCCAGCAGGTTGGGGGGGAACACTGAAGCTTTCTTT	CASRLGGNTEAFF
13	TRBV12-3/TRBV12-4	.	TRBJ2-5	.	TGTGCCAGCACCGTCAGGGGTTCGGAGACCCAGTACTTC	CASTVRGSETQYF
15	TRBV7-2	.	TRBJ1-5	TRBD1	TGTGCCAGCAGCTCCTGGACAGGGATCAATCAGCCCCAGCATTTT	CASSSWTGINQPQHF
14	TRBV7-2	.	TRBJ2-4	.	TGTGCCAGCAGCTCTACGATGTTGGGAAACATTCAGTACTTC	CASSSTMLGNIQYF
15	TRBV7-8	many	TRBJ2-7	.	TGTGCCAGCAGCTTAAGGCCCGGCCGCGTCTACGAGCAGTACTTC	CASSLRPGRVYEQYF
17	TRBV7-9	few	TRBJ2-5	TRBD2	TGTGCCAGCAGCCATACCTCGAGCGGGGGGTACCAAGAGACCCAGTACTTC	CASSHTSSGGYQETQYF
16	TRBV13	many	TRBJ2-5	.	TGTGCCAGCAGCGAAGATGGTCGGCCGACAGCTGAGACCCAGTACTTC	CASSEDGRPTAETQYF
15	TRBV27	many	TRBJ1-2	.	TGTGCCAGCACGCCCACGGGGGTTGGGAACTATGGCTACACCTTC	CASTPTGVGNYGYTF
17	TRBV7-9	few	TRBJ1-6	.	TGTGCCAGCAGCTTACTCGATAGTCCGGGGGGCCTATCACCCCTCCACTTT	CASSLLDSPGGLSPLHF
17	TRBV18	.	TRBJ2-3	.	TGTGCCAGCTCACCACCGACGGTGTGGCGCTTGCCAGATACGCAGTATTTT	CASSPPTVWRLPDTQYF
13	TRBV12-3/TRBV12-4	many	TRBJ1-2	.	TGTGCCAGCAGTCCAACGACAGTTAGTGGCTACACCTTC	CASSPTTVSGYTF
14	TRBV5-1	many	TRBJ2-2	.	TGCGCCAGCAGCTTGGCTCTCGAGACCGGGGAGCTGTTTTTT	CASSLALETGELFF
15	TRBV18	few	TRBJ2-3	TRBD1	TGTGCCAGCTCACCATGGGCAGGGGGCGCAGGTACGCAGTATTTT	CASSPWAGGAGTQYF
15	TRBV11-2	few	TRBJ1-1	.	TGTGCCAGCAGCCGCATACAGGGAATCAACACTGAAGCTTTCTTT	CASSRIQGINTEAFF
16	TRBV10-3	.	TRBJ2-1	TRBD2	TGTGCCATCAGTGAGTCGGGGCGGGGGTCCTACAATGAGCAGTTCTTC	CAISESGRGSYNEQFF
14	TRBV2	many	TRBJ2-3	TRBD2	TGTGCCAGCACCCTAGCGGGGGCCACAGATACGCAGTATTTT	CASTLAGATDTQYF
17	TRBV5-1	many	TRBJ2-1	TRBD2	TGCGCCAGCAGCCCTTCCGGGACCCGGGACGGGAGGGGTGAGCAGTTCTTC	CASSPSGTRDGRGEQFF
16	TRBV5-6	few	TRBJ1-5	.	TGTGCCAGCAGCTTGGCGGGGAATCCAAACAATCAGCCCCAGCATTTT	CASSLAGNPNNQPQHF
13	TRBV27	many	TRBJ2-7	TRBD2	TGTGCCAGCGGCAGCGGGGGACCCTACGAGCAGTACTTC	CASGSGGPYEQYF
15	TRBV7-9	few	TRBJ2-3	TRBD2	TGTGCCAGCAGCTTAAAGCGGGGGGACTCAGATACGCAGTATTTT	CASSLKRGDSDTQYF
13	TRBV5-1	many	TRBJ2-1	.	TGCGCCAGCAGCAACCCGGACTCCAGGGAGCAGTTCTTC	CASSNPDSREQFF
15	TRBV7-3	many	TRBJ2-1	TRBD2	TGTGCCAGCAGCCCAATAACCGGGACTAGAAATGAGCAGTTCTTC	CASSPITGTRNEQFF
17	TRBV4-2	many	TRBJ1-6	.	TGTGCCAGCAGCCAAGTGAGGCCAGACTCGTGGAATTCACCCCTCCACTTT	CASSQVRPDSWNSPLHF
16	TRBV7-9	many	TRBJ1-6	.	TGTGCCAGCAGCTTTTCCACAGACAGCCATCTGATGTCCCTCCACTTT	CASSFSTDSHLMSLHF
14	TRBV5-1	many	TRBJ2-5	.	TGCGCCAGCAGCTTCCCGGGGTACGGGGAGACCCAGTACTTC	CASSFPGYGETQYF
12	TRBV30	.	TRBJ1-1	.	TGTGCCTGGAGTGCGACAGTTTTTGAAGCTTTCTTT	CAWSATVFEAFF
16	TRBV5-1	few	TRBJ2-5	TRBD2	TGCGCCAGCAGCTGGGGGCTAGCGGGGACGGGAGAGACCCAGTACTTC	CASSWGLAGTGETQYF
13	TRBV20-1	many	TRBJ1-2	.	TGCAGTGCTAGACTTTATACGAACTATGGCTACACCTTC	CSARLYTNYGYTF
11	TRBV12-3/TRBV12-4	many	TRBJ2-1	TRBD1	TGTGCCAGCGACAGGGGCAATGAGCAGTTCTTC	CASDRGNEQFF
12	TRBV5-6	many	TRBJ2-1	TRBD2	TGTGCCAGTAGACTAGCGGGGAGAAGTTCGGTCTTC	CASRLAGRSSVF
17	TRBV6-5	many	TRBJ1-6	.	TGTGCCAGCAGTTACTCGCCGGGAAGCTCCTATAATTCACCCCTCCACTTT	CASSYSPGSSYNSPLHF
14	TRBV7-6	many	TRBJ2-3	.	TGTGCCAGCAGCTTAAGACCCGATTCGGATACGCAGTATTTT	CASSLRPDSDTQYF
12	TRBV9	.	TRBJ2-7	.	TGTGCCAGCAGCGTAGCTGGATCGGAGCAGTACTTC	CASSVAGSEQYF
15	TRBV6-5	few	TRBJ2-4	TRBD2	TGTGCCAGCACCCCGATGGCGGGGGTCAAAAACATTCAGTACTTC	CASTPMAGVKNIQYF
14	TRBV9	.	TRBJ1-4	.	TGTGCCAGCAGCGTAGATGGCGTCGGCGAAAAACTGTTTTTT	CASSVDGVGEKLFF
13	TRBV29-1	.	TRBJ2-3	.	TGCAGCGCTACAGGTCCTAGCACAGATACGCAGTATTTT	CSATGPSTDTQYF
15	TRBV4-3	many	TRBJ2-2	TRBD2	TGCGCCAGCAGCCAAGGGACTAGCGGGGACTCGAGGCTGTTTTTT	CASSQGTSGDSRLFF
17	TRBV13	many	TRBJ2-4	TRBD2	TGTGCCAGCAGCTGGACTAGCGGTTCAAGGTCCAAAAACATTCAGTACTTC	CASSWTSGSRSKNIQYF
14	TRBV29-1	many	TRBJ2-1	TRBD1	TGCAGCGTCATTAACACAGGGGGCGCATATGAGCAGTTCTTC	CSVINTGGAYEQFF
17	TRBV4-3	many	TRBJ1-2	TRBD1	TGCGCCAGCAGCCCCCGGTCCATCGACAGGGATAACTATGGCTACACCTTC	CASSPRSIDRDNYGYTF
15	TRBV11-2	few	TRBJ2-1	TRBD2	TGTGCCAGCAGCTTAGTGCGGGGGTCCTACAATGAGCAGTTCTTC	CASSLVRGSYNEQFF
12	TRBV6-5	many	TRBJ2-1	.	TGTGCCAGCAGTTACTCGACCGATGAGCAGTTCTTC	CASSYSTDEQFF
13	TRBV10-3	few	TRBJ2-7	.	TGTGCCATCAGGGCGCCCGGGGGCTACGAGCAGTACTTC	CAIRAPGGYEQYF
13	TRBV7-2	few	TRBJ1-1	.	TGTGCCAGCAGCCCGGGTGGGAACACTGAAGCTTTCTTT	CASSPGGNTEAFF
16	TRBV7-2	many	TRBJ2-1	.	TGTGCCAGCAGCTTAGCCCAGGGGGGCGGGTCAAATGAAAAGTTCTTC	CASSLAQGGGSNEKFF
11	TRBV12-3/TRBV12-4	many	TRBJ1-1	.	TGTGCCAGCAGTTCATCCAGGGAAGCTTTCTTT	CASSSSREAFF
14	TRBV2	.	TRBJ2-1	.	TGTGCCAGCAACAGCGAGAGCTCCTACAATGAGCAGTTCTTC	CASNSESSYNEQFF
14	TRBV5-1	many	TRBJ2-4	.	TGCGCCAGCAGCTTGGATCGGCAGGGAAACATTCAGTACTTC	CASSLDRQGNIQYF
15	TRBV27	many	TRBJ2-5	TRBD2	TGTGCCAGCAGTTATCTAGCGGGGAAACAAGAGACCCAGTACTTC	CASSYLAGKQETQYF
11	TRBV5-4	few	TRBJ1-2	.	TGTGCCAGCAGGCCGAACTATGGCTACACCTTC	CASRPNYGYTF
13	TRBV7-2	many	TRBJ2-1	.	TGTGCCAGCAGCTTAGCCAGGGCCCGTGAGCAGTTCTTC	CASSLARAREQFF
15	TRBV7-9	.	TRBJ1-2	TRBD1	TGTGCCAGCTGCTTAGGTATGGACAGGGAGTATGGCTACACCTTC	CASCLGMDREYGYTF